This note documents a single TCR beta chain sequence. The data stem from a study of blood T cell repertoires in COVID-19. Here immunoSEQ multiplex PCR was the method, and the copy in TCRdb shows in-frame clones only, minus some. The data show tens of thousands of clones, over 80% seen once. Sample: peripheral blood. This clonotype originated in a woman older than 75 with acute or convalescent COVID-19.

The CDR3 protein is CASSHLGDREDYGYTF. DNA of the CDR3: TGTGCCAGCAGCCACTTAGGGGACAGGGAGGACTATGGCTACACCTTC. The rearrangement links TRBV3-1 (or the pseudogene TRBV3-2) to TRBJ1-2, with TRBD1 matching over 9 bases. CDR3 length equals 16 residues. The V gene's germline CDR1 is LGHDT and CDR2 YNNKEL (reference sequence). J was trimmed by 3 bases and V by 3 bases; bases with no gene match: 8.